A selection of T cell receptor beta chains follows, all from one sample in a study of T cell responses to AZD1222 COVID-19 vaccine. Clones were sequenced by immunoSEQ multiplex PCR, and TCRdb holds only the in-frame ones, with some missing. Of 150,000 to 200,000 clones in the sample, about 92% were seen once. Sequenced here: peripheral blood, sampled on day 0 of AZD1222 vaccination. Every receptor here comes from an adult in good health. Both conserved end residues are part of each CDR3. The D gene is left open where the match is weak. Clone size appears in some rows only: once, few, many, or a class for an expanded clone.

CDR3 DNA	CDR3 protein	D gene	clone size	J gene	V gene
TGTGCCAGCAGCGTAGTCACAGGGGGCGAAGCTTTCTTT	CASSVVTGGEAFF	TRBD1	-	TRBJ1-1	TRBV9
TGTGCCAGCTTGCCAGGGTGGGCCGGGGAGCTGTTTTTT	CASLPGWAGELFF	-	-	TRBJ2-2	TRBV7-8
TGTGCCAGCAGCAGGACTGGTAAAGAGACCCAGTACTTC	CASSRTGKETQYF	-	-	TRBJ2-5	TRBV2
TGTGCCTGGAGCGCGGGGGAGGGCCAGCCCCAGCATTTT	CAWSAGEGQPQHF	-	-	TRBJ1-5	TRBV30
TGTGCCAGCAGCCCACTAGCGGGGGGGCAAGAGACCCAGTACTTC	CASSPLAGGQETQYF	TRBD2	-	TRBJ2-5	TRBV7-2
TGTGCCAGCAGCCCCCCCGTTGTCAGGGATACGCAGTATTTT	CASSPPVVRDTQYF	-	-	TRBJ2-3	TRBV11-2
TGTGCCAGCAGTACCACCCCCTCGGGGCCACATCAGCCCCAGCATTTT	CASSTTPSGPHQPQHF	-	-	TRBJ1-5	TRBV2
TGTGCCAGTGGGGGAGGTTCGAACTATGGCTACACCTTC	CASGGGSNYGYTF	-	-	TRBJ1-2	TRBV2
TGTGCCAGCAGTCAAGCCGGGACAGGGGGCCTCTCACCCCTCCACTTT	CASSQAGTGGLSPLHF	TRBD1	-	TRBJ1-6	TRBV3-1/TRBV3-2
TGTGCCAGCAGTTTAGACTACAGGGCCGAGCAGTACTTC	CASSLDYRAEQYF	-	-	TRBJ2-7	TRBV12-3/TRBV12-4
TGTGCCAGCTCACCACCCCCGGGGACTAATGAAAAACTGTTTTTT	CASSPPPGTNEKLFF	-	-	TRBJ1-4	TRBV18
TGTGCCACCAGCCAGACAGGTTTTGGTCAGCCCCAGCATTTT	CATSQTGFGQPQHF	-	-	TRBJ1-5	TRBV24-1
TGTGCCAGCAGCCAAGATGTGGGCGGGGGGGCGCTGTTTGAGACCCAGTACTTC	CASSQDVGGGALFETQYF	TRBD2	-	TRBJ2-5	TRBV3-1/TRBV3-2
TGTGCCAGCAGTTACGGTGGCTCGCATCCCCCCTACGAGCAGTACTTC	CASSYGGSHPPYEQYF	-	-	TRBJ2-7	TRBV6-5
TGTGCCAGTATAACTAGGGACATGATAAACTATGGCTACACCTTC	CASITRDMINYGYTF	-	once	TRBJ1-2	TRBV28
TGTGCCAGCAGCTTAGGGACTACGAACACCGGGGAGCTGTTTTTT	CASSLGTTNTGELFF	TRBD2	-	TRBJ2-2	TRBV7-3
TGTGCCAGCAGCCTGAGCGCCGCCACTGAGAACACTGAAGCTTTCTTT	CASSLSAATENTEAFF	-	-	TRBJ1-1	TRBV7-9
TGTGCCATCAGTGAGGGTCGGGGCGGCTATGGCTACACCTTC	CAISEGRGGYGYTF	-	-	TRBJ1-2	TRBV10-3
TGTGCCAGCAGCTTAGCGATCGGGGGCAATCAGCCCCAGCATTTT	CASSLAIGGNQPQHF	-	many	TRBJ1-5	TRBV7-2
TGTGCCAGCAGCTTAGACCAGACTAGCGGGGGCCGGGGGTACGAGCAGTACTTC	CASSLDQTSGGRGYEQYF	TRBD2	-	TRBJ2-7	TRBV7-2
TGTGCCAGCAGTTTGGCGACTTTTTACAATGAGCAGTTCTTC	CASSLATFYNEQFF	-	few	TRBJ2-1	TRBV27
TGTGCCAGCAGTTATCCCACCGGGACAGGATTAGTTGGCTACACCTTC	CASSYPTGTGLVGYTF	TRBD1	-	TRBJ1-2	TRBV6-2/TRBV6-3
TGTGCCAGCTCAGCCCGGGCCCAGGCCACTGAAGCTTTCTTT	CASSARAQATEAFF	-	-	TRBJ1-1	TRBV18
TGTGCCAGCAGTTACTCCTTTAGGACAGTTCAAGAGACCCAGTACTTC	CASSYSFRTVQETQYF	-	-	TRBJ2-5	TRBV6-5
TGTGCCAGTTCGGACAGGGAGAATCAGCCCCAGCATTTT	CASSDRENQPQHF	TRBD1	-	TRBJ1-5	TRBV6-5
TGCGCCAGCAGCAGCACTGGGCCTGATTCCTACAATGAGCAGTTCTTC	CASSSTGPDSYNEQFF	-	-	TRBJ2-1	TRBV5-1
TGTGCCAGCAGCTTGATTAGCGGGGCTATCGGAGAGACCCAGTACTTC	CASSLISGAIGETQYF	TRBD2	once	TRBJ2-5	TRBV5-4
TGTGCCAGCAGCCCGCCATCAGGGGGCTACACCTTC	CASSPPSGGYTF	-	-	TRBJ1-2	TRBV13
TGTGCCAGCAGTGAAAGTCAAGAGACCCAGTACTTC	CASSESQETQYF	-	-	TRBJ2-5	TRBV2
TGTGCCAGTAGTCCCCGACAGGGAGGTTCACCCCTCCACTTT	CASSPRQGGSPLHF	TRBD1	-	TRBJ1-6	TRBV19
TGCAGCGTTGATTACGCGGCCGGAAGTTTTCACACTGAAGCTTTCTTT	CSVDYAAGSFHTEAFF	-	few	TRBJ1-1	TRBV29-1